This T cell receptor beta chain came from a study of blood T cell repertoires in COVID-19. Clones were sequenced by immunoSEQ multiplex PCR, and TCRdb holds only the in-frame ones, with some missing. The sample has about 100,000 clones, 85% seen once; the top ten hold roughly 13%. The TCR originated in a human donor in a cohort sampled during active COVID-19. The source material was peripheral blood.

The CDR3 sequence is CASSLSAGYETNEKLFF. For the CDR3, the DNA is TGCGCCAGCAGCTTGTCGGCAGGGTACGAGACTAATGAAAAACTGTTTTTT. The chain carries TRBV5-1 and TRBJ1-4, with D maybe TRBD1 (5 bases). V dropped 1 base and J dropped 2 bases, with 15 bases sitting between them. Per the germline V gene, CDR1 is SGHRS and CDR2 is YFSETQ. The CDR3 length is 17 residues.